This T cell receptor (beta chain) was sequenced in a study of blood T cell repertoires in COVID-19. The CDR3 runs 14 residues. Germline lookup yields CDR1 LGHDT and CDR2 YNNKEL (reference sequence). The V and J ends lost 5 bases and 2 bases, in that order; junction bases with no gene match: 6. The protocol was immunoSEQ multiplex PCR, while the TCRdb copy is restricted to in-frame clones and leaves out a portion. Of 25,000 to 35,000 clones detected, around 87% appear once; the ten largest clones hold 15% to 20%. This TCR came from a man older than 75 with acute or convalescent COVID-19. Sequencing used peripheral blood. This chain uses TRBV3-1 (or the pseudogene TRBV3-2) with TRBJ2-7; 7 nucleotides line up with TRBD1. The CDR3 coding sequence is TGTGCCAGCAGCGGGACAGAAGTTCCCTACGAGCAGTACTTC. This translates into CASSGTEVPYEQYF.